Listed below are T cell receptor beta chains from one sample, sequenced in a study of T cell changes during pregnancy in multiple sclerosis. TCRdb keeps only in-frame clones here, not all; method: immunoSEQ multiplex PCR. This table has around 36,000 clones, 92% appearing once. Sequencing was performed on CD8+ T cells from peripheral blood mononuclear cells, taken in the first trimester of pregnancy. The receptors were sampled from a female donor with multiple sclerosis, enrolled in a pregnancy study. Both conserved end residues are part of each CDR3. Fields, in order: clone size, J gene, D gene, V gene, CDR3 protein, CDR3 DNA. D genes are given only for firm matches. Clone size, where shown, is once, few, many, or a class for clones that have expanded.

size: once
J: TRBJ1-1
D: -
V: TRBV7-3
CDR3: CASSLGGENTEAFF
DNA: TGTGCCAGCAGCTTAGGTGGAGAGAACACTGAAGCTTTCTTT

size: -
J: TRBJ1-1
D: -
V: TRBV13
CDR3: CASSTWGGTEAFF
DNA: TGTGCCAGCAGCACCTGGGGGGGGACTGAAGCTTTCTTT

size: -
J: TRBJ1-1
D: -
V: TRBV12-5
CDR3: CASGMGGATEAFF
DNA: TGTGCTAGTGGAATGGGAGGGGCCACTGAAGCTTTCTTT

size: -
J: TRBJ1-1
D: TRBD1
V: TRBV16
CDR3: CASSGGGSIEAFF
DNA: TGTGCCAGCAGTGGAGGGGGCTCGATTGAAGCTTTCTTT

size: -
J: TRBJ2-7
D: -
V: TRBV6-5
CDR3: CASSPTGSSSYEQYF
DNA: TGTGCCAGCAGTCCCACGGGTAGTAGCTCCTACGAGCAGTACTTC

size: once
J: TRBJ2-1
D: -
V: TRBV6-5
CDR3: CASLPSLSYNEQFF
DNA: TGTGCCAGCCTTCCGTCCCTCTCCTACAATGAGCAGTTCTTC

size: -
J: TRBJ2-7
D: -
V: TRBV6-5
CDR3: CASSYSRQPYEQYF
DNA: TGTGCCAGCAGTTATAGCCGGCAGCCCTACGAGCAGTACTTC

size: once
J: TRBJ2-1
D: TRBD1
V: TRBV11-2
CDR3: CASSFGQGAYEQFF
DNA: TGTGCCAGCAGCTTTGGACAGGGGGCTTATGAGCAGTTCTTC

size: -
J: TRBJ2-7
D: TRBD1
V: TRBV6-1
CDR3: CASSEGTGGGEQYF
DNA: TGTGCCAGCAGTGAAGGGACAGGGGGAGGCGAGCAGTACTTC

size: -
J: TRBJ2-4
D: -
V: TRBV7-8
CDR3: CASRDIDAKNIQYF
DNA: TGTGCCAGCAGGGACATAGACGCCAAAAACATTCAGTACTTC